The 23 T cell receptor beta chains in this list originate from one sample, sequenced in a study of T cells in localized non-small cell lung cancer. Sequencing used immunoSEQ multiplex PCR; TCRdb keeps in-frame clones, though not all of them. The sample includes roughly 21,000 clones, 65% to 85% of them seen just once. The sequenced sample was peripheral blood, obtained before any cancer treatment. These TCRs come from a man aged 35 to 69 with stage I lung adenocarcinoma.

This clone has just one count. This chain joins TRBV4-1 and TRBJ2-2; possible D gene TRBD1, 6 bases. The CDR3 runs 16 residues. Trimming left V 1 base short and J 7 bases short, with 16 bases between. Per germline, CDR1 MGHRA and CDR2 YSYEKL. Written as DNA, the CDR3 is TGCGCCAGCAGCCAAGGGCGGTCAGGGGCATACGGGGAGCTGTTTTTT. It translates to CASSQGRSGAYGELFF.

J is TRBJ2-2 and V is TRBV2, with TRBD2 matching 7 bases. Germline CDR1 SNHLY, CDR2 FYNNEI. The CDR3 covers 14 residues. V lost 7 bases to trimming and J lost 0 bases; unmatched junction nucleotides: 2. In DNA, the CDR3 is TGTGCCAGCATTGCGGGAGCGAACACCGGGGAGCTGTTTTTT. Amino acids: CASIAGANTGELFF. The whole variable domain, remainder taken from reference TRBV2 and TRBJ2-2, is EPEVTQTPSHQVTQMGQEVILRCVPISNHLYFYWYRQILGQKVEFLVSFYNNEISEKSEIFDDQFSVERPDGSNFTLKIRSTKLEDSAMYFCASIAGANTGELFFGEGSRLTVL.

V is TRBV6-5 and J is TRBJ1-2, with D perhaps TRBD1 (6 bases). V was cut by 5 bases and J by 3 bases, with 10 bases left in between. The CDR3 is 13 residues long. Germline CDR1 and CDR2: MNHEY and SVGAGI. CDR3 in DNA: TGTGCCAGCAGTACGGACAGTTACTATGGCTACACCTTC. Amino acids: CASSTDSYYGYTF.

This rearrangement joins TRBV28 to TRBJ1-5, with 8 bases aligning to TRBD1. The CDR3 is 15 amino acids. V was clipped by 2 bases and J by 5 bases; unmatched bases: 5. The germline gives CDR1 MDHEN, CDR2 SYDVKM. The CDR3 sequence: CASSLRQGAYQPQHF. CDR3 DNA: TGTGCCAGCAGTTTAAGGCAGGGGGCGTATCAGCCCCAGCATTTT.

This clone has more than one count but fewer than ten. The gene calls are TRBV4-3 and TRBJ2-7; either TRBD1 or TRBD2 may fit D (5 bases each). The V end lost 0 bases, the J end lost 2 bases, and 11 bases lay between the germline ends. There are 15 residues in the CDR3. Germline V CDR1 and CDR2: LGHNA, YSLEER. The CDR3 sequence: CASSQDLAGPYEQYF. The CDR3 coding sequence is TGCGCCAGCAGCCAAGATCTAGCAGGGCCCTACGAGCAGTACTTC.

In nucleotides, the CDR3 is TGTGCCAGTAGTACGGTTCCTAGGCGGGGAGCCAAAAACATTCAGTACTTC. Translation: CASSTVPRRGAKNIQYF. The chain is built from TRBV19 and TRBJ2-4, with a possible D match to TRBD2 (6 bases). CDR1 is LNHDA and CDR2 is SQIVND in the germline V gene (reference sequence). The ends were cut back, 4 bases at V and 0 bases at J, with 16 bases in the middle. The CDR3 length is 17 residues.

V is TRBV18 and J is TRBJ2-4; D is perhaps TRBD1 (5 bases). The CDR3 is 14 residues long. CDR1 and CDR2 from the germline V gene are KGHSH and LQKENI. Between the trimmed V and J ends, which lost 0 bases and 8 bases, there was a span of 11 bases. The CDR3 here is CASSPPTVNDIQYF. The CDR3, as DNA: TGTGCCAGCTCACCACCGACAGTAAATGACATTCAGTACTTC.

The chain has TRBV7-8 and TRBJ2-3; TRBD1 is a possible D gene (6 bases). Per the germline V gene, CDR1 is SGHVS and CDR2 is FQNEAQ. The CDR3 extends over 16 amino acids. V lost 2 bases and J lost 0, with 12 bases in between. As DNA, the CDR3 is TGTGCCAGCAGCTTACTCGGACAGACTAGCACAGATACGCAGTATTTT. This translates into CASSLLGQTSTDTQYF.

V gene TRBV7-9 combines with J gene TRBJ2-3; TRBD2 matches 8 bases. The germline V gene has CDR1 SEHNR and CDR2 FQNEAQ (reference sequence). V lost 5 bases to trimming and J lost 0 bases; unmatched junction nucleotides: 13. The CDR3 has 18 amino acids. In nucleotides, the CDR3 is TGTGCCAGCAGCCCGTTCTCTAGCGGGTGGACTAGCACAGATACGCAGTATTTT. This translates into CASSPFSSGWTSTDTQYF.

A few counts support this clone. The chain combines TRBV7-9 with TRBJ2-7; D gene uncertain. The V gene's germline CDR1 is SEHNR and CDR2 FQNEAQ (reference sequence). V dropped 7 bases and J dropped 3 bases, with 10 bases sitting between them. The CDR3 has 12 residues. In DNA form, the CDR3 reads TGTGCCAGCACCTCCGATTACTACGAGCAGTACTTC. It yields the protein CASTSDYYEQYF.

The V and J genes are TRBV9 and TRBJ2-5; D remains unclear. This CDR3 spans 13 amino acids. Germline CDR1 reads SGDLS; CDR2 reads YYNGEE. Trimming pared 0 bases from V and 4 bases from J, leaving 7 bases between. In nucleotides, the CDR3 is TGTGCCAGCAGCGTAGCCGGGTCAGAGACCCAGTACTTC. As protein: CASSVAGSETQYF.

The chain is built from TRBV29-1 and TRBJ1-2; D perhaps matches TRBD1 (5 bases). V was shortened by 2 bases and J by 6 bases, with 13 bases between the two germline ends. This CDR3 is built from 13 residues. CDR1 and CDR2 from the germline V gene are SQVTM and ANQGSEA. CDR3 in DNA: TGCAGCGTTGAACGCACAGTAGGGGATGGCTACACCTTC. Its protein is CSVERTVGDGYTF. The whole variable domain, filled in from reference TRBV29-1 and TRBJ1-2, reads SAVISQKPSRDICQRGTSLTIQCQVDSQVTMMFWYRQQPGQSLTLIATANQGSEATYESGFVIDKFPISRPNLTFSTLTVSNMSPEDSSIYLCSVERTVGDGYTFGSGTRLTVV.

The chain combines TRBV5-1 with TRBJ2-3; no definite D call. The CDR3 runs 14 residues. CDR1 is SGHRS and CDR2 is YFSETQ in the germline V gene. V lost 3 bases and J 2 bases, leaving 10 bases between the germline ends. CDR3 in amino acids: CASSYTFPTDTQYF. The CDR3 nucleotides are TGCGCCAGCAGCTACACCTTCCCCACAGATACGCAGTATTTT.

This chain joins TRBV2 and TRBJ2-2; the match to TRBD2 covers 9 bases. V was clipped by 5 bases and J by 1 base; unmatched bases: 5. This CDR3 is 16 amino acids long. CDR1 is SNHLY, CDR2 FYNNEI, per germline. The CDR3 DNA reads TGTGCCAGCAGTTTAGCGGGAGCCTTGAACACCGGGGAGCTGTTTTTT. It encodes CASSLAGALNTGELFF.

This clone appeared once. V is TRBV6-5 and J is TRBJ2-1, with 9 bases lining up with TRBD2. In germline, CDR1 is MNHEY, CDR2 SVGAGI. With 2 bases clipped from V and 7 bases from J, the junction kept 6 bases outside the gene matches. This CDR3 contains 15 residues. Here the CDR3 reads CASSYGGGVSNEQFF. The CDR3 region has the DNA TGTGCCAGCAGTTACGGCGGGGGGGTGTCAAATGAGCAGTTCTTC.

The gene calls are TRBV4-3 and TRBJ2-3; D is undetermined. Germline lookup yields CDR1 LGHNA and CDR2 YSLEER. V lost 0 bases to trimming and J lost 0 bases, with 7 bases between them. The CDR3 is made up of 15 amino acids. The DNA of the CDR3 is TGCGCCAGCAGCCAAGATTCGGCTAGCACAGATACGCAGTATTTT. Encoded protein: CASSQDSASTDTQYF.

The chain couples TRBV28 to TRBJ2-2; TRBD2 is a possible D gene (5 bases). The CDR3 totals 12 residues. Trimming stripped 10 bases from V and 2 bases from J, with 8 bases between. Germline V gene data show CDR1 as MDHEN and CDR2 as SYDVKM. CDR3 sequence reads: CAIRENTGELFF. CDR3 bases: TGTGCCATCCGGGAAAACACCGGGGAGCTGTTTTTT.

This chain uses TRBV4-3 with TRBJ1-1; D perhaps matches TRBD1 (5 bases). Germline V gives CDR1 LGHNA, CDR2 YSLEER. V lost 0 bases, J lost 0 bases, and 14 bases lay in between. This CDR3 spans 17 amino acids. In DNA form, the CDR3 reads TGCGCCAGCAGCCAAGATTTCCTCGGGGGGATGAACACTGAAGCTTTCTTT. This gives the protein CASSQDFLGGMNTEAFF.

CDR3 sequence reads: CASSLVQETQYF. In DNA form, the CDR3 reads TGCGCCAGCAGCTTGGTACAAGAGACCCAGTACTTC. The chain is built from TRBV5-1 and TRBJ2-5, with D uncertain. Trimming took off 0 bases at V and 2 bases at J, with 2 bases between the two ends. The CDR3 totals 12 residues. CDR1 is SGHRS and CDR2 is YFSETQ in the germline V gene.

This clone came up a few times. The chain joins TRBV4-3 to TRBJ1-1, with D unclear. CDR1 and CDR2 (germline): LGHNA, YSLEER. The CDR3 consists of 14 residues. Trimming stripped 0 bases from V and 7 bases from J, with 12 bases between. The CDR3: CASSQERARVEAFF. CDR3 in DNA: TGCGCCAGCAGCCAAGAACGGGCTCGGGTTGAAGCTTTCTTT.

This chain links TRBV6-1 with TRBJ2-3; no reliable D call. The germline gives CDR1 MNHNS, CDR2 SASEGT. This CDR3 is 15 amino acids long. Trimming removed 7 bases at V and 2 bases at J, with 16 bases between. The CDR3 DNA reads as TGTGCCAGCATCAGGAGTGGGGTCCACACAGATACGCAGTATTTT. Its translation: CASIRSGVHTDTQYF.

This clone has a single count. V gene TRBV7-2 combines with J gene TRBJ2-3; 8 bases agree with TRBD2. Germline CDR1 SGHTA, CDR2 FQGNSA. The CDR3 consists of 15 residues. Losses at the gene ends were 3 bases for V and 0 bases for J; bases not matched to a gene: 2. CDR3 coding DNA: TGTGCCAGCAGCTTTAGCGGGATTAGCACAGATACGCAGTATTTT. It specifies CASSFSGISTDTQYF. Filled out from reference TRBV7-2 and TRBJ2-3, the complete variable domain reads GAGVSQSPSNKVTEKGKDVELRCDPISGHTALYWYRQSLGQGLEFLIYFQGNSAPDKSGLPSDRFSAERTGGSVSTLTIQRTQQEDSAVYLCASSFSGISTDTQYFGPGTRLTVL.

This chain connects TRBV28 to TRBJ2-7, with 7 positions matching TRBD1. CDR1 is MDHEN, CDR2 SYDVKM, per germline. The CDR3 totals 14 residues. V shed 3 bases and J 5 bases; nucleotides not matched to a gene: 7. CDR3 protein: CASSLTGFGDEQYF. In DNA form, the CDR3 reads TGTGCCAGCAGTTTGACAGGGTTCGGCGACGAGCAGTACTTC.